The subject of this entry is one T cell receptor (beta chain). Its specificity is not known. The germline gene is not matched at one end of the junction; a read error may be the cause. These data belong to a study of post-analysis software for immune sequencing data. This CDR3 is built from 17 residues. Germline V gene data show CDR1 as MDHEN and CDR2 as SYDVKM. The study's findings and limits: Controls had lower frequencies than patients of five or six TRBV segments, which included TRBV5-6, TRBV5-1 and TRBV20-1.

Researchers reported that TCR beta cDNA libraries carried unique molecular identifiers. In TCRdb, the PCR reads were re-called with MiXCR into one record per CDR3 protein. The table has hundreds of thousands of distinct CDR3 sequences, around 40% seen once; the top ten hold roughly 12%. The chain carries TRBV28 and TRBJ2-7, with 12 bases aligning to TRBD2. This sequence was found in a girl aged 10 to 17 with multiple sclerosis. Sequenced material: blood. The CDR3 DNA follows: TGTGCCGGCAGTCCTTGGACTAGCGGGATGGGGCCCTACGAGCAGTACTTC. Translating it yields CAGSPWTSGMGPYEQYF.